The 8 T cell receptor beta chains below all came from one sample that was sequenced in a study of control samples from healthy donors and cancer patients. Clones were read by immunoSEQ multiplex PCR, and TCRdb kept only the in-frame ones, dropping some. The table records 98,000 or so clones, 79% of them present only once. Sequenced input: blood. These receptors came from a woman in her 30s in good health.

V usage is TRBV19 and J usage is TRBJ2-7; 11 nucleotides line up with TRBD1. The germline CDR1 and CDR2 sequences are LNHDA and SQIVND (reference sequence). The CDR3 has 14 residues. With V trimmed by 4 bases and J by 2 bases, 1 base remained unmatched. The CDR3 DNA reads TGTGCCAGTAGTAGGGACAGGGGGGCCTACGAGCAGTACTTC. Protein sequence: CASSRDRGAYEQYF.

The chain couples TRBV9 to TRBJ1-1; the match to TRBD1 covers 10 bases. The CDR3 spans 16 residues. Trimming took 3 bases from V and 1 from J; bases not matched to a gene: 6. The germline V gene encodes CDR1 SGDLS and CDR2 YYNGEE. This CDR3 is CASSAGQGVGNTEAFF. The CDR3 DNA reads TGTGCCAGCAGCGCCGGACAGGGGGTTGGGAACACTGAAGCTTTCTTT.

This clone was seen only a few times. The chain combines TRBV19 with TRBJ2-1, with 11 nucleotides matching TRBD2. Germline V gene lookup returns CDR1 LNHDA and CDR2 SQIVND (reference sequence). The junction had 5 bases not matched to a gene; V was cut back by 3 bases and J by 7 bases. The CDR3 has 15 amino acids. This CDR3 reads CASSIASGGRNEQFF. The CDR3 DNA reads as TGTGCCAGTAGTATCGCTAGCGGGGGGCGGAATGAGCAGTTCTTC. The variable domain in full, with the rest retrieved from reference TRBV19 and TRBJ2-1, is DGGITQSPKYLFRKEGQNVTLSCEQNLNHDAMYWYRQDPGQGLRLIYYSQIVNDFQKGDIAEGYSVSREKKESFPLTVTSAQKNPTAFYLCASSIASGGRNEQFFGPGTRLTVL.

This chain joins TRBV3-1 (or the pseudogene TRBV3-2) and TRBJ1-6; D remains unclear. V was cut by 6 bases and J by 5 bases, with 17 bases left in between. Germline V gene sequence: CDR1 LGHDT, CDR2 YNNKEL (reference sequence). The CDR3 has 16 amino acids. CDR3 in amino acids: CASRGWAVRNNSPLHF. The CDR3 nucleotides are TGTGCCAGCAGAGGGTGGGCTGTGAGGAATAATTCACCCCTCCACTTT.

The genes are TRBV21-1 and TRBJ2-7; TRBD1 reflects the table's D call only, with no check against the DNA. TRBV21-1 has pseudogene status. This CDR3 is 16 amino acids long. The CDR3 spells CASSKVRVGQPYEQYF. Here the CDR3 DNA reads TGTGCCAGCAGCAAAGTGCGGGTAGGACAGCCCTACGAGCAGTACTTC.

This clone was counted a few times. The chain uses TRBV3-1 (or the pseudogene TRBV3-2) and TRBJ1-4, with 9 bases matching TRBD1. CDR1 is LGHDT and CDR2 is YNNKEL in the germline V gene (reference sequence). The junction had 9 bases not matched to a gene; V was cut back by 6 bases and J by 7 bases. The CDR3 length is 15 residues. In DNA form, the CDR3 reads TGTGCCAGCAGGACTACAGGGGGCGCGGGTGAAAAACTGTTTTTT. It is translated as CASRTTGGAGEKLFF.

J is TRBJ2-7 and V is TRBV5-8; TRBD2 aligns across 8 bases. The CDR3 totals 13 residues. V shed 1 base and J 6 bases; nucleotides not matched to a gene: 3. Germline CDR1 reads SGHTS; CDR2 reads YDEGEE. CDR3 loop: CASSLRRGGEQYF. As DNA, the CDR3 is TGTGCCAGCAGCTTGCGCCGGGGGGGCGAGCAGTACTTC.

The gene calls are TRBV6-5 and TRBJ2-7; the D is unclear. The germline V gene encodes CDR1 MNHEY and CDR2 SVGAGI. Trimming stripped 4 bases from V and 2 bases from J, with 15 bases between. The CDR3 spans 15 residues. CDR3 nucleotides: TGTGCCAGCAGTTCACAAAGCTCGGGTACCTACGAGCAGTACTTC. It is translated as CASSSQSSGTYEQYF.